The rows below give T cell receptor beta chains drawn from one sample of a study of identical twins. TCRdb used MiXCR to reprocess the 5' RACE reads, holding one entry per CDR3 protein. Here the sample spans about 530,000 distinct CDR3 sequences, around 20% being singletons. These sequences were also reported in another study, on yellow fever vaccine responses in identical twins.

The sequenced sample consisted of CD4+ T cells sorted from blood. These receptors originate from a woman aged 18-29 years in good health. CDR3s include the opening cysteine and the closing phenylalanine or tryptophan.

j_gene	v_gene	len	CDR3aa
TRBJ2-1	TRBV29-1	11	CSVRRVGEQFF
TRBJ2-5	TRBV4-1	15	CASSQERWGGETQYF
TRBJ2-1	TRBV12-3/TRBV12-4	14	CASGNRVLYNEQFF
TRBJ2-5	TRBV20-1	11	CSATLQVTQYF
TRBJ2-3	TRBV6-1	14	CASQTSGRTDTQYF
TRBJ2-3	TRBV7-9	14	CASSLARAEDTQYF
TRBJ2-7	TRBV10-3	12	CAIRGQGSEQYF
TRBJ2-7	TRBV20-1	16	CSARPRPGLAAYEQYF
TRBJ1-5	TRBV12-3/TRBV12-4	15	CASSLIGQPNQPQHF
TRBJ1-1	TRBV7-9	12	CASSLWPGEAFF
TRBJ2-7	TRBV12-3/TRBV12-4	14	CASSLASGKYEQYF
TRBJ2-3	TRBV9	16	CASSVGTSYRTDTQYF
TRBJ2-3	TRBV5-1	17	CASSLRPLVGVTDTQYF
TRBJ1-1	TRBV5-1	14	CASWFGGTNTEAFF
TRBJ1-5	TRBV10-3	17	CAISESRGQGGIQPQHF
TRBJ2-7	TRBV5-1	14	CASTKSGSVYEQYF
TRBJ1-4	TRBV6-5	15	CASSYADRPGEKLFF
TRBJ2-7	TRBV12-3/TRBV12-4	14	CASRRTGDRGEQYF